This TCR beta chain derives from a study of cytomegalovirus exposure and HLA in healthy donors. Study results and caveats: It was about 180 TCR beta chains that were listed as cytomegalovirus-associated. Reports indicate that TCR beta sequences accurately predicted the HLA-A and HLA-B alleles of most subjects.

The donors gave bone marrow, and they were healthy. Unrecorded immune exposure was likely among donors, who were nominally healthy when sampled. For this clone: Its matching antigen is unknown.

Trimming shortened V by 0 bases and J by 5 bases, and 16 bases separated the two germline ends. The CDR3 totals 16 residues. Germline CDR1 reads MNHEY; CDR2 reads SVGAGI. Vbeta (60) and Jbeta (13) primers were used in the PCR. This table comes from immunoSEQ multiplex PCR, and its TCRdb copy is limited to in-frame clones, with some not included. The table has about 160,000 clones, approximately 85% seen once. The sequencing sample was made of PBMCs. The V and J genes are TRBV6-5 and TRBJ1-1; D possibly corresponds to TRBD1 (6 bases). This TCR was recovered from a man between 18 and 29 years old in good health and CMV-seropositive. The CDR3 DNA sequence: TGTGCCAGCAGTTACTCTCCCCTGGGGGCCGAGACTGAAGCTTTCTTT. Its protein product is CASSYSPLGAETEAFF.